Sequencing of this TCR beta chain was carried out in a study of PD-1 blockade in classical Hodgkin lymphoma. Findings and caveats of the study: The study reported lower baseline TCR diversity in newly diagnosed patients than in healthy donors. Patients with a complete response exhibited baseline diversity comparable to newly diagnosed patients. Unlike CD8+ TCR diversity, which did not rise significantly by C4D1, CD4+ TCR diversity did.

The CDR3 loop spans 14 amino acids. Germline CDR1 reads KGHSH; CDR2 reads LQKENI. The V end lost 6 bases, the J end lost 4 bases, and 13 bases lay between the germline ends. To note about this clone: Its antigen is unidentified.

Time point here: cycle 4 day 1 (C4D1), after around six weeks of nivolumab. Every patient relapsed after autologous stem cell transplantation, and brentuximab vedotin exposure varied. Measured with immunoSEQ multiplex PCR; TCRdb has only the in-frame clones, and not every one. The data show fewer than 8,000 clones, 76% seen once. The V gene is TRBV18, the J gene TRBJ1-5; D not resolved. This TCR derives from a human donor with classical Hodgkin lymphoma. Sample: peripheral blood mononuclear cells (PBMCs), taken before the fourth cycle of nivolumab. The CDR3 is CASSLLMSNQPQHF. Here the CDR3 DNA reads TGTGCCAGCTCCCTCCTCATGTCAAATCAGCCCCAGCATTTT.